Presented here are 16 T cell receptor beta chains from one specimen sequenced in a study of cytotoxic CD8 clonotypes in ibrutinib-treated CLL. Only in-frame clones appear in the TCRdb table, and some are missing; sequencing was by immunoSEQ multiplex PCR. This table holds about 160,000 clones, under 90% found once. The sequenced sample was PBMCs, obtained after 24 months of ibrutinib treatment. Receptor source: a human donor with chronic lymphocytic leukemia.

This rearrangement joins TRBV20-1 to TRBJ2-5; possibly TRBD1 for D (6 bases). This CDR3 has 11 amino acids. V was pared by 8 bases and J by 2 bases, with 9 bases between. Germline V gene data show CDR1 as DFQATT and CDR2 as SNEGSKA (reference sequence). The CDR3 protein is CSPQGQETQYF. CDR3 nucleotide sequence: TGCAGTCCTCAGGGGCAAGAGACCCAGTACTTC.

The chain recombines TRBV5-5 with TRBJ2-2; 11 bases map to TRBD2. The V gene end was trimmed by 5 bases and the J gene end by 4 bases; junction bases not matched to a gene: 13. The CDR3 spans 18 residues. Germline lookup yields CDR1 SGHKS and CDR2 YYEKEE (reference sequence). CDR3 residues: CASRATSGEVRGTGELFF. The CDR3 coding sequence is TGTGCCAGCAGGGCGACTAGCGGGGAGGTGCGGGGCACCGGGGAGCTGTTTTTT.

This chain uses TRBV18 with TRBJ2-3, with 9 bases matching TRBD1. This CDR3 has 17 amino acids. The trim removed 0 bases at V and 2 bases at J, leaving 6 bases unmatched. CDR1 and CDR2 (germline): KGHSH, LQKENI. CDR3 residues: CASSPPNRGLFTDTQYF. CDR3 DNA: TGTGCCAGCTCACCACCGAACAGGGGGCTTTTCACAGATACGCAGTATTTT.

In DNA, the CDR3 is TGTGCCAGTAGTTTAACAGGGATGAGAAATGAAAAACTGTTTTTT. Translated, it gives CASSLTGMRNEKLFF. The chain has TRBV19 and TRBJ1-4; maybe TRBD1 (6 bases). The CDR3 is made up of 15 amino acids. Trimming stripped 5 bases from V and 5 bases from J, with 15 bases between. CDR1 LNHDA and CDR2 SQIVND come from the germline V gene (reference sequence).

The V gene is TRBV4-2, the J gene TRBJ2-2, with 8 positions matching TRBD1. The CDR3 contains 16 residues. V was pared by 2 bases and J by 4 bases, with 6 bases of the junction left unmatched. The germline V gene has CDR1 LGHNA and CDR2 YNFKEQ. As DNA, the CDR3 is TGTGCCAGCAGCCAAAACCGGGACAGGCGCACCGGGGAGCTGTTTTTT. As protein: CASSQNRDRRTGELFF.

This clone was recorded a few times. This chain joins TRBV18 and TRBJ1-1; D unclear. This CDR3 is 13 amino acids long. Germline V lookup: CDR1 KGHSH, CDR2 LQKENI. Trimming stripped 3 bases from V and 0 bases from J, with 5 bases between. The CDR3 DNA is TGTGCCAGCTCACCTGAGCTGAACACTGAAGCTTTCTTT. Amino acids: CASSPELNTEAFF. Full variable domain (remainder filled in from reference TRBV18 and TRBJ1-1): NAGVMQNPRHLVRRRGQEARLRCSPMKGHSHVYWYRQLPEEGLKFMVYLQKENIIDESGMPKERFSAEFPKEGPSILRIQQVVRGDSAAYFCASSPELNTEAFFGQGTRLTVV.

The chain joins TRBV5-6 to TRBJ1-1, with TRBD1 identical over 8 bases. Germline lookup yields CDR1 SGHDT and CDR2 YYEEEE. Trimming removed 8 bases from V and 2 bases from J; junction bases left unmatched: 8. This CDR3 is built from 14 residues. CDR3 sequence: CASTRTGRNTEAFF. The DNA for the CDR3 is TGTGCCAGTACCCGGACAGGGAGAAACACTGAAGCTTTCTTT.

V and J are TRBV14 and TRBJ1-1; no firm D call. CDR3 length: 13 amino acids. Germline CDR1 reads SGHDN; CDR2 reads FVKESK. V lost 5 bases and J lost 3, with 10 bases in between. The CDR3 DNA reads as TGTGCCAGCAGCTGGACTGCGGACACTGAAGCTTTCTTT. Residues: CASSWTADTEAFF. The entire variable domain, with the rest obtained from reference TRBV14 and TRBJ1-1, is as follows: EAGVTQFPSHSVIEKGQTVTLRCDPISGHDNLYWYRRVMGKEIKFLLHFVKESKQDESGMPNNRFLAERTGGTYSTLKVQPAELEDSGVYFCASSWTADTEAFFGQGTRLTVV.

This chain uses TRBV5-1 with TRBJ1-1; 9 positions match TRBD1. Germline-derived CDR1 and CDR2 are SGHRS and YFSETQ. The CDR3 has 15 residues. V was pared by 5 bases and J by 4 bases, with 9 bases of the junction left unmatched. Written as DNA, the CDR3 is TGCGCCAGCAGTCAAAGACAGGGGGGGATCACTGAAGCTTTCTTT. It is translated as CASSQRQGGITEAFF. Complete variable domain (other parts from reference TRBV5-1 and TRBJ1-1): KAGVTQTPRYLIKTRGQQVTLSCSPISGHRSVSWYQQTPGQGLQFLFEYFSETQRNKGNFPGRFSGRQFSNSRSEMNVSTLELGDSALYLCASSQRQGGITEAFFGQGTRLTVV.

The V gene is TRBV9, the J gene TRBJ1-1; D is ambiguous. V lost 2 bases to trimming and J lost 0 bases, with 11 bases between them. Germline V gene lookup returns CDR1 SGDLS and CDR2 YYNGEE. This CDR3 contains 15 residues. CDR3: CASSVGSIMNTEAFF. CDR3 sequence (DNA): TGTGCCAGCAGCGTCGGGTCGATTATGAACACTGAAGCTTTCTTT.

The chain joins TRBV11-2 to TRBJ1-2; perhaps TRBD1 as D (6 bases). This CDR3 region has 12 residues. Germline loops: CDR1 SGHAT, CDR2 FQNNGV. V lost 5 bases to trimming and J lost 6 bases, with 10 bases between them. The CDR3: CASSPGTHGYTF. CDR3 nucleotides: TGTGCCAGCAGCCCCGGGACACATGGCTACACCTTC.

V gene TRBV7-2 combines with J gene TRBJ1-2, with 12 bases that match TRBD1. Trimming removed 3 bases from V and 5 bases from J; junction bases left unmatched: 4. Germline V gene lookup returns CDR1 SGHTA and CDR2 FQGNSA. The CDR3 length is 15 residues. CDR3 loop: CASSLGQGANYGYTF. For the CDR3, the DNA is TGTGCCAGCAGCTTGGGACAGGGGGCGAATTATGGCTACACCTTC.

This chain uses TRBV6-1 with TRBJ2-6; the match to TRBD1 covers 7 bases. J lost 3 bases, V lost 6 bases, and 5 bases had no gene match. Germline CDR1 is MNHNS and CDR2 is SASEGT. The CDR3 has 15 residues. The CDR3 loop reads CASRFRQGGANVLTF. The CDR3 region has the DNA TGTGCCAGCAGGTTCCGACAGGGTGGGGCCAACGTCCTGACTTTC.

This chain links TRBV28 with TRBJ1-4; no reliable D call. Trimming took off 5 bases at V and 8 bases at J, with 21 bases between the two ends. The germline gives CDR1 MDHEN, CDR2 SYDVKM. CDR3 length: 16 amino acids. DNA for the CDR3: TGTGCCAGCAGTCGTGACTATAATGGGATTGGGGAAAAACTGTTTTTT. It encodes CASSRDYNGIGEKLFF.

The V and J genes are TRBV7-3 and TRBJ1-3; D is possibly TRBD1 (5 bases). V was clipped by 2 bases and J by 4 bases, with 15 bases between them. This CDR3 comprises 16 residues. CDR1 and CDR2 from the germline V gene are SGHTA and FQGTGA. The CDR3, as DNA: TGTGCCAGCAGCTTACACACCGGGACGGAGGGAAACACCATATATTTT. This encodes CASSLHTGTEGNTIYF.

V is TRBV15 and J is TRBJ2-3; tentatively, D is TRBD1 (5 bases). CDR1 is LNHNV, CDR2 YYDKDF, per germline (reference sequence). Trimming removed 3 bases at V and 0 bases at J, with 10 bases between. CDR3 length: 15 residues. CDR3 sequence reads: CATSSRAQSTDTQYF. Here the CDR3 DNA reads TGTGCCACCAGCAGCAGGGCCCAGAGCACAGATACGCAGTATTTT.